This TCR beta chain emerged from a study of CD8+CD57+ T cells in acquired aplastic anemia. The wider study: Across the sorted CD4+ and CD8+ cells, DNA amounts averaged roughly 3.5 ug.

Patients who underwent sequencing had shown CD8+CD57+ cell expansion by flow cytometry. There were no patients without severe acquired aplastic anemia. CDR1 and CDR2 (germline): SGHAT, FQDESV (reference sequence). CDR3 length: 15 residues. V was shortened by 6 bases and J by 1 base, with 14 bases between the two germline ends. For CDR3 and TCR beta VDJ profiling, genomic DNA was the template used. TCRdb analysed the reads with MiXCR anew, one entry per CDR3 protein. This sample has 150,000 or so distinct CDR3 sequences, with roughly 45% found just once. The specimen was sorted CD4+, CD8+, or CD8+CD57+ T cells (not recorded which) from PBMCs. The sequence was obtained from a human donor with aplastic anemia. The rearrangement links TRBV11-1 to TRBJ2-3; D could derive from TRBD1 or TRBD2 (5 bases each). CDR3 sequence reads: CASRPGDLRTDTQYF. CDR3 nucleotides: TGTGCCAGCAGGCCCGGGGACCTCCGCACAGATACGCAGTATTTT.